This TCR beta chain was recorded in a study of T cells expressing NK-cell markers. At the level of the study: Seven of the eight sequenced donors were HCMV-seropositive; one was seronegative.

TCRdb processed the 5' RACE reads again and assigns one entry to each CDR3 protein, with no DNA. This sample's table has a few hundred thousand distinct CDR3 sequences. Germline V lookup: CDR1 MNHNS, CDR2 SASEGT. The CDR3 totals 16 residues. This TCR was sampled from a man aged 18-69 years in good health. This sequence joins TRBV6-1 and TRBJ2-1; TCRdb calls TRBD2, which cannot be checked without DNA. Sequenced: blood T cells: a sorted CD56 or NKG2C T cell subset, CD4+ or CD8+ T cells, or bulk PBMC T cells (not recorded which). CDR3 protein: CASSPYAQRGYNEQFF.